What follows describes a single T cell receptor beta chain. Its antigen is as yet unknown. The donors were members of the validation cohort comprising over 90 subjects, separate from the roughly 730-subject first cohort. The entry originates in a study of cytomegalovirus exposure and HLA in healthy donors. Data came from immunoSEQ multiplex PCR; TCRdb stores just in-frame clones and leaves some out. Here the sample spans 200,000 or so clones, about four fifths being singletons. Study results and limitations: Rarity marked most TCR sequences, yet some public TCRs occurred in many donors. According to a later analysis, TCR clusters from the first cohort tended to co-occur in the roughly 120 validation repertoires. Accounts indicate the classifier identified cytomegalovirus status with strong specificity and sensitivity.

Sequenced input: PBMCs. The clonotype comes from a man aged 18-30 years in good health and CMV-seropositive.

CDR3 amino acids: CASSSRDGYEQYF. In DNA, the CDR3 is TGTGCCAGCAGCTCCCGGGATGGCTACGAGCAGTACTTC. J is TRBJ2-7 and V is TRBV11-2; possibly TRBD2 for D (5 bases). Trimming took off 4 bases at V and 3 bases at J, with 10 bases between the two ends. Germline lookup yields CDR1 SGHAT and CDR2 FQNNGV. The length of the CDR3 is 13 residues. Filled out from reference TRBV11-2 and TRBJ2-7, the complete variable domain reads EAGVAQSPRYKIIEKRQSVAFWCNPISGHATLYWYQQILGQGPKLLIQFQNNGVVDDSQLPKDRFSAERLKGVDSTLKIQPAKLEDSAVYLCASSSRDGYEQYFGPGTRLTVT.